Below are 24 T cell receptor gamma chains sequenced from a single sample in a study of gamma delta lymphoproliferative disorders and STAT genes. Genomic DNA from isolated PBMCs served as the sequencing template. TCRdb reran clone calling via CATT on the multiplex PCR reads. The sample yields more than 2,000 gamma-chain clones, around a tenth seen once. Sequencing was performed on blood. Source of these receptors: a human donor with gamma-delta T-cell large granular lymphocyte leukemia.

In this sample, this clone is medium-sized. This chain links TRGV4 with TRGJ1 or TRGJ2. No J segment appears in TCRdb, so it was assigned here by matching the sequence to germline. The V gene's germline CDR1 is EGSTGY and CDR2 YDSYTSSV. V lost 0 bases and J lost 9; bases outside the gene matches: 11. The CDR3 spans 14 residues. The CDR3 nucleotides are TGTGCCACCTGGGATGGGCCGCGGATTGGTAAGAAACTCTTT. It yields the protein CATWDGPRIGKKLF.

In its sample, this clone is medium-sized (0.01 to 0.1%). J is TRGJ1 or TRGJ2 and V is TRGV8. Matching the DNA to germline supplied the J gene, which TCRdb does not give. Per the germline V gene, CDR1 is VENAVY and CDR2 is YDSYNSRV. The CDR3 extends over 13 amino acids. Unmatched junction bases numbered 6, after V lost 0 bases and J lost 7 bases. CDR3 protein: CATWDRQSYKKLF. Written as DNA, the CDR3 is TGTGCCACCTGGGATAGGCAGAGCTATAAGAAACTCTTT.

The CDR3 DNA is TGTGCACCTGGGACGCGGAAACTCTTT. Translation gives CAPGTRKLF. The gene calls are TRGV2 and TRGJ1 or TRGJ2. The J gene, absent from TCRdb, was called here by matching the DNA to germline. The CDR3 extends over 9 amino acids. CDR1 EGSNGY and CDR2 YDSYNSKV come from the germline V gene.

This clone has more than one count but fewer than ten. The same CDR3 is also encoded by other DNA sequences in this sample. The V gene is TRGV3, the J gene TRGJ1 or TRGJ2. No J segment appears in TCRdb, so it was assigned here by matching the sequence to germline. V dropped 0 bases and J dropped 7; count of bases not matched to a gene: 6. The CDR3 has 13 residues. CDR1 and CDR2 from the germline V gene are VTNTFY and YDVSTARD (reference sequence). The CDR3 here is CATWDRPRYKKLF. The DNA for the CDR3 is TGTGCCACCTGGGACAGGCCTAGGTATAAGAAACTCTTT.

The chain recombines TRGV10 with TRGJ1 or TRGJ2. The J gene, missing from TCRdb, was assigned here through DNA to germline matching. TRGV10 is identified as an open reading frame with a role that is uncertain. J was trimmed by 8 bases and V by 8 bases; bases with no gene match: 7. This CDR3 is 11 amino acids long. The CDR3, as DNA: TGTGCTGCGTGGGAGGATGATAAGAAACTCTTT. Translated, it gives CAAWEDDKKLF.

By its share, this clone is large. The CDR3 reads CACWIRHESKKLF. The CDR3 DNA reads TGTGCCTGCTGGATTAGGCACGAGAGTAAGAAACTCTTT. The genes are TRGV11 and TRGJ1 or TRGJ2. Since TCRdb gives no J gene, matching the DNA to germline was used here to assign it. TRGV11 is classed as an ORF, of uncertain function. Unmatched junction bases numbered 5, after V lost 0 bases and J lost 9 bases. CDR3 length equals 13 residues.

This clone ranks as medium-sized. The V gene is listed as TRGV10; no J gene was called. TRGV10 is an ORF, with its function uncertain. There are 9 residues in the CDR3. The CDR3 DNA reads as TGTGCTGCGTGGGATAAAAAACTCTTT. Its protein product is CAAWDKKLF.

This clone is medium-sized by share. This rearrangement joins TRGV4 to TRGJ1 or TRGJ2. No J segment appears in TCRdb, so it was assigned here by matching the sequence to germline. The CDR3 has 14 amino acids. The germline CDR1 and CDR2 sequences are EGSTGY and YDSYTSSV. J lost 0 bases, V lost 1 base, and 3 bases had no gene match. CDR3 region: CATWDGSNYYKKLF. The DNA of the CDR3 is TGTGCCACCTGGGATGGTTCGAATTATTATAAGAAACTCTTT.

This chain's CDR3 is CATWDGGKKLF. The CDR3 nucleotides are TGTGCCACCTGGGACGGGGGTAAGAAACTCTTT. The chain has TRGV3 and TRGJ1 or TRGJ2. TCRdb does not report a J gene; here it was assigned by matching the DNA to germline references. The germline V gene encodes CDR1 VTNTFY and CDR2 YDVSTARD (reference sequence). This CDR3 contains 11 residues. Unmatched junction bases numbered 5, after V lost 3 bases and J lost 9 bases.

This clone was counted between two and nine times. The chain uses TRGV5 and TRGJ1 or TRGJ2. As TCRdb names no J gene, one was assigned here on the basis of a DNA match to germline. V dropped 3 bases and J dropped 3; count of bases not matched to a gene: 17. The length of the CDR3 is 17 residues. From germline, CDR1 is VINAFY and CDR2 YDVSNSKD. DNA for the CDR3: TGTGCCACCTGGGACCGAGAACCATGGGTAGGTTATTATAAGAAACTCTTT. As protein: CATWDREPWVGYYKKLF.

This rearrangement joins TRGV8 to TRGJ1 or TRGJ2. TCRdb leaves out the J gene; it was filled in here by matching the DNA to germline. In germline, CDR1 is VENAVY, CDR2 YDSYNSRV. The CDR3 consists of 15 residues. Unmatched junction bases numbered 14, after V lost 6 bases and J lost 3 bases. CDR3 bases: TGTGCCACCTGGCCCCTATATGGGCCTTATTATAAGAAACTCTTT. Its protein is CATWPLYGPYYKKLF.

This clone is labeled medium-sized (0.01 to 0.1%). This chain links TRGV2 with TRGJ1 or TRGJ2. No J gene is reported in TCRdb; it was inferred here by comparing the DNA with germline. V was clipped by 1 base and J by 3 bases; unmatched bases: 6. In germline, CDR1 is EGSNGY, CDR2 YDSYNSKV. The CDR3 loop spans 14 amino acids. Written as DNA, the CDR3 is TGTGCCACCTGGGACGGCCTGGTTTATTATAAGAAACTCTTT. Protein product: CATWDGLVYYKKLF.

Relative to its sample, this clone is medium-sized. This chain links TRGV4 with TRGJ1 or TRGJ2. No J gene was available from TCRdb, and it was assigned here by a germline match of the DNA. There are 13 residues in the CDR3. Germline V CDR1 and CDR2: EGSTGY, YDSYTSSV. The V segment lost 3 bases and the J segment 2 bases; nucleotides outside the gene matches: 4. As DNA, the CDR3 is TGTGCCACCTGGGATAAGTATTATTATAAGAAACTCTTT. It specifies CATWDKYYYKKLF.

This clone is medium-sized within its sample. The chain couples TRGV8 to TRGJ1 or TRGJ2. TCRdb offers no J gene call, so here the DNA was matched to germline to obtain one. V lost 2 bases, J lost 2 bases, and 3 bases stayed unmatched. Germline CDR1 reads VENAVY; CDR2 reads YDSYNSRV. CDR3 size: 13 residues. The CDR3, as DNA: TGTGCCACCTGGGATACGGATTATTATAAGAAACTCTTT. Protein product: CATWDTDYYKKLF.

By proportion, this clone is medium-sized. In the same sample, other DNA sequences code for this CDR3. The V gene is TRGV4, the J gene TRGJ1 or TRGJ2. The J gene, not given by TCRdb, was assigned here from a germline match of the nucleotide sequence. CDR1 and CDR2 (germline): EGSTGY, YDSYTSSV. The V gene end was trimmed by 1 base and the J gene end by 7 bases; junction bases not matched to a gene: 1. This CDR3 is built from 11 residues. CDR3 in amino acids: CATWDGYKKLF. For the CDR3, the DNA is TGTGCCACCTGGGATGGCTATAAGAAACTCTTT.

In regard to this clone: The protein that TCRdb holds for this DNA derives from a much larger clone and differs from the translated DNA at residue 8, which likely indicates a read error; the protein shown here is translated from the DNA. The V gene is TRGV11, the J gene TRGJ1 or TRGJ2. No J gene was available from TCRdb, and it was assigned here by a germline match of the DNA. TRGV11 is filed as an ORF, its function uncertain. Trimming took 3 bases from V and 10 from J; bases not matched to a gene: 12. This CDR3 has 14 residues. The CDR3 coding sequence is TGTGCCTGCTGGATTAGGGGGCCCGGTCGGAAGAAACTCTTT. It translates to CACWIRGPGRKKLF.

This clone was seen a handful of times. Other DNA sequences of this sample code for an identical CDR3. The rearrangement links TRGV2 to TRGJ1 or TRGJ2. Matching the DNA to germline supplied the J gene, which TCRdb does not give. CDR3 length: 14 amino acids. Germline V gene sequence: CDR1 EGSNGY, CDR2 YDSYNSKV. Trimming at V came to 0 bases and at J to 0 bases, leaving 2 bases not matched to a gene. In nucleotides, the CDR3 is TGTGCCACCTGGGACGGGAGGAATTATTATAAGAAACTCTTT. It translates to CATWDGRNYYKKLF.

This sequence joins TRGV9 and TRGJ1 or TRGJ2. TCRdb leaves out the J gene; it was filled in here by matching the DNA to germline. The CDR3 loop spans 14 amino acids. After removal of 2 bases from V and 3 bases from J, the junction contained 7 bases not matched to a gene. Germline values: CDR1 GITISATS, CDR2 ISYDGTV (reference sequence). The CDR3 nucleotides read TGTGCCTTGTGGGAGGGAGACCGTTATTATAAGAAACTCTTT. Translating gives CALWEGDRYYKKLF.

This clone is classed as medium-sized (0.01 to 0.1%). This chain links TRGV11 with TRGJ1 or TRGJ2. As TCRdb names no J gene, one was assigned here on the basis of a DNA match to germline. TRGV11 is recorded as an ORF, its role being uncertain. This CDR3 region has 15 residues. The V gene end was trimmed by 0 bases and the J gene end by 4 bases; junction bases not matched to a gene: 6. CDR3 coding DNA: TGTGCCTGCTGGATTAGGCACAACAGATATTATAAGAAACTCTTT. This sequence encodes CACWIRHNRYYKKLF.

The V and J genes are TRGV8 and TRGJ1 or TRGJ2. The J gene was missing in TCRdb and was found by matching the end of the DNA to germline. Germline loops: CDR1 VENAVY, CDR2 YDSYNSRV. The junction had 4 bases not matched to a gene; V was cut back by 0 bases and J by 11 bases. CDR3 length: 11 residues. The DNA of the CDR3 is TGTGCCACCTGGGATAGGCCCCAGAAACTCTTT. This codes for CATWDRPQKLF.

By sample share, this clone is large. A read error is the likely source, as a far larger clone sits one nucleotide away. The chain is built from TRGV9 and TRGJP. TCRdb gives no J gene; it was assigned here by matching the DNA to germline. Germline V gene sequence: CDR1 GITISATS, CDR2 ISYDGTV (reference sequence). CDR3 length: 15 residues. This CDR3 is CALWDTELGKKSKVF. DNA for the CDR3: TGTGCCTTGTGGGATACAGAGTTGGGCAAAAAAAGCAAGGTATTT.

By proportion, this clone is medium-sized. The chain combines TRGV3 with TRGJ1 or TRGJ2. TCRdb leaves out the J gene; it was filled in here by matching the DNA to germline. CDR1 is VTNTFY, CDR2 YDVSTARD, per germline (reference sequence). Trimming took 0 bases from V and 4 from J; bases not matched to a gene: 6. This CDR3 spans 14 amino acids. The CDR3 protein is CATWDRPHYYKKLF. The CDR3 region has the DNA TGTGCCACCTGGGACAGGCCGCACTATTATAAGAAACTCTTT.

This clone showed up just a few times. CDR3 protein: CALWEVGGLSYKKLF. CDR3 DNA sequence: TGTGCCTTGTGGGAGGTGGGAGGTCTGAGTTATAAGAAACTCTTT. The chain recombines TRGV9 with TRGJ1 or TRGJ2. The J gene was missing in TCRdb and was found by matching the end of the DNA to germline. J gave up 6 bases and V 0 bases, and 11 bases lay outside the gene matches. CDR3 size: 15 residues. Germline-derived CDR1 and CDR2 are GITISATS and ISYDGTV (reference sequence).

CDR3 in DNA: TGTGCCACCTGGGATGTCTATAAGAAACTCTTT. It yields the protein CATWDVYKKLF. V usage is TRGV4 and J usage is TRGJ1 or TRGJ2. Here the J gene was assigned by germline matching of the DNA, as TCRdb has none. Trimming took 2 bases from V and 7 from J; bases not matched to a gene: 2. Germline V lookup: CDR1 EGSTGY, CDR2 YDSYTSSV. CDR3 length: 11 residues.